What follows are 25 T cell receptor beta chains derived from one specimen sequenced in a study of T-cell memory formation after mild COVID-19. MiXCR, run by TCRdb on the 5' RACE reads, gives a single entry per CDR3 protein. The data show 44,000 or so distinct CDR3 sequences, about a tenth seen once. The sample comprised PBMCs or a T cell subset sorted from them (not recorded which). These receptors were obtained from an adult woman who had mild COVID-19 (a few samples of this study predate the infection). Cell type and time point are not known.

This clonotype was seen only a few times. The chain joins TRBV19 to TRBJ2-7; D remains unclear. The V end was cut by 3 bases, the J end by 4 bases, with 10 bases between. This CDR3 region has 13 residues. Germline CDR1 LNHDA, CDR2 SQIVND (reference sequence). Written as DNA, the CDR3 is TGTGCCAGTAGTATGGCTGCAAATTACGAGCAGTACTTC. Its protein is CASSMAANYEQYF.

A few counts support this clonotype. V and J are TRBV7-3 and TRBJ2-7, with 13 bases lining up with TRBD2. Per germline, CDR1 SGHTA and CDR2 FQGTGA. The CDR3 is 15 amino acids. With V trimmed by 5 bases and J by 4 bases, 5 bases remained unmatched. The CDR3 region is CASSPLAGGIYEQYF. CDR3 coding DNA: TGTGCCAGCAGCCCACTAGCGGGGGGGATTTACGAGCAGTACTTC. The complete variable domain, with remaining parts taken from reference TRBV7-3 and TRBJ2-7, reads GAGVSQTPSNKVTEKGKYVELRCDPISGHTALYWYRQSLGQGPEFLIYFQGTGAADDSGLPNDRFFAVRPEGSVSTLKIQRTERGDSAVYLCASSPLAGGIYEQYFGPGTRLTVT.

CDR3 sequence: CASSLAPYNEQFF. The CDR3 DNA is TGTGCCAGCAGCTTGGCCCCGTACAATGAGCAGTTCTTC. This chain links TRBV7-2 with TRBJ2-1, with no clear D. The V gene lost 3 bases and the J gene lost 4 bases, with 7 bases spanning the gap. The CDR3 is 13 amino acids. Germline lookup yields CDR1 SGHTA and CDR2 FQGNSA.

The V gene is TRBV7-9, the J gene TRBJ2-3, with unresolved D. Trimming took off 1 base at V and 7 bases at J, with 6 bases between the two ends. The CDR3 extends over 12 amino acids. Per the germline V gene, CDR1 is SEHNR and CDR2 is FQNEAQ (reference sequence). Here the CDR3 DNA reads TGTGCCAGCAGCTTAGTGTTAAATACGCAGTATTTT. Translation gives CASSLVLNTQYF.

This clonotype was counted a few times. The CDR3 here is CATSREQGSGANVLTF. The CDR3, as DNA: TGTGCCACCAGCAGAGAACAGGGTTCTGGGGCCAACGTCCTGACTTTC. J is TRBJ2-6 and V is TRBV15, with D tentatively TRBD1 (6 bases). From germline, CDR1 is LNHNV and CDR2 YYDKDF (reference sequence). V shed 0 bases and J shed 1 base, with 7 bases lying between them. The CDR3 is made up of 16 amino acids.

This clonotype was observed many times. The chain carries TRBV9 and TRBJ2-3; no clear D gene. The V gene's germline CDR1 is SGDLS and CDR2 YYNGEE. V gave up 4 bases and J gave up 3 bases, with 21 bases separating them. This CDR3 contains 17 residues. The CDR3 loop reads CASSPRLLGMKTDTQYF. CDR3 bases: TGTGCCAGCAGCCCTCGACTCCTTGGAATGAAAACAGATACGCAGTATTTT.

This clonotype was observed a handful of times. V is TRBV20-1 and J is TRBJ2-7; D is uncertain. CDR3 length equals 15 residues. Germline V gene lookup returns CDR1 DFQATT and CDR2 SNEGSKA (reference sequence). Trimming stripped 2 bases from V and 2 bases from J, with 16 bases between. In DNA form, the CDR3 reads TGCAGTGCTAGAATATCTCTAAGGGAAACCTACGAGCAGTACTTC. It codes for CSARISLRETYEQYF.

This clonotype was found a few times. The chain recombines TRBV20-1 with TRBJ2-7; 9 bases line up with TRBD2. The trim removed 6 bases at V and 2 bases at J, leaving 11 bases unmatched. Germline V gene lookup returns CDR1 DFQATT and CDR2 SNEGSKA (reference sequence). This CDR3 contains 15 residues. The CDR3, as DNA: TGCAGTGCGGGGCGCCGGGCGGGAGGGGCCTACGAGCAGTACTTC. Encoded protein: CSAGRRAGGAYEQYF.

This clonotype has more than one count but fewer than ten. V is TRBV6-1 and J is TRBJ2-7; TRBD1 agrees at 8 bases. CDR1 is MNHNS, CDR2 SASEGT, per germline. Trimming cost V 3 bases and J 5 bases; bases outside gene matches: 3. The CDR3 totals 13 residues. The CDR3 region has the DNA TGTGCCAGCAGTGACAGGGGGCTTCACGAGCAGTACTTC. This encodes CASSDRGLHEQYF.

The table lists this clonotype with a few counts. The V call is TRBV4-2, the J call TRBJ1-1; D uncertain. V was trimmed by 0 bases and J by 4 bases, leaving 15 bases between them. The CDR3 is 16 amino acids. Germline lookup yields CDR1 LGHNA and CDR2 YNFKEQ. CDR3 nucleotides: TGTGCCAGCAGCCAAGATATAGGGTGGGAAAGCACTGAAGCTTTCTTT. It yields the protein CASSQDIGWESTEAFF.

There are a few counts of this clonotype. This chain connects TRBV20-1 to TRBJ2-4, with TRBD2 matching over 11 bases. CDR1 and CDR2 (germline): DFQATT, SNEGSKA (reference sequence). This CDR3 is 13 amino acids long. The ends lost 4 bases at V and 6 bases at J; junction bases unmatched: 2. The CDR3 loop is CSATTSGRNIQYF. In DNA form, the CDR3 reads TGCAGTGCTACCACTAGCGGGAGAAACATTCAGTACTTC.

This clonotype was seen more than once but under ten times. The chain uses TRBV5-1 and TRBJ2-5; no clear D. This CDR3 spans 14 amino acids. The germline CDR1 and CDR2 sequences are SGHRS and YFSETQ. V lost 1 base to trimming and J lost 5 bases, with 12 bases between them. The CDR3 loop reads CASSLSQPRETQYF. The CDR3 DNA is TGCGCCAGCAGCTTGTCACAGCCCCGGGAGACCCAGTACTTC.

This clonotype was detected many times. Written as DNA, the CDR3 is TGTGCCAGCAGCCTCCTTTTGCGGGCGCTTGCAGATACGCAGTATTTT. Translation: CASSLLLRALADTQYF. The V call is TRBV7-2, the J call TRBJ2-3, with D possibly being TRBD2 (5 bases). V was shortened by 5 bases and J by 4 bases, with 19 bases between the two germline ends. Germline V gene sequence: CDR1 SGHTA, CDR2 FQGNSA. The CDR3 contains 16 residues.

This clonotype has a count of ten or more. The CDR3 DNA is TGCGCCAGCAGCTTGTCAATTAACCCTAGCTCCTACAATGAGCAGTTCTTC. This gives the protein CASSLSINPSSYNEQFF. The chain uses TRBV5-1 and TRBJ2-1; D ambiguous. The CDR3 is 17 amino acids. V lost 1 base, J lost 0 bases, and 14 bases lay in between. CDR1 is SGHRS and CDR2 is YFSETQ in the germline V gene.

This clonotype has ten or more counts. The DNA of the CDR3 is TGCAGTGCTAGCGCAGGGGGCGTAAGCAATCAGCCCCAGCATTTT. Translated, it gives CSASAGGVSNQPQHF. The V and J genes are TRBV20-1 and TRBJ1-5; 8 nucleotides line up with TRBD1. CDR3 length: 15 amino acids. After removal of 3 bases from V and 1 base from J, the junction contained 5 bases not matched to a gene. Germline V CDR1 and CDR2: DFQATT, SNEGSKA (reference sequence).

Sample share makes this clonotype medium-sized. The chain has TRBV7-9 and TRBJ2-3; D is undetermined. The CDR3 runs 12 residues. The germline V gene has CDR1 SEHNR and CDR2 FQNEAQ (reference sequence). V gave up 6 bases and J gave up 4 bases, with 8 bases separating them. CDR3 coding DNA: TGTGCCAGCAGTTTTACACCAGATACGCAGTATTTT. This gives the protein CASSFTPDTQYF.

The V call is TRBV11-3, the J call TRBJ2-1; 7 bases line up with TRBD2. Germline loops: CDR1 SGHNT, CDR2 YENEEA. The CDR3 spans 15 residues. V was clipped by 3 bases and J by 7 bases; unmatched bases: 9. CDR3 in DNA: TGTGCCAGCAGCTTCGCGGGACTACGTATAAATGAGCAGTTCTTC. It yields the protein CASSFAGLRINEQFF.

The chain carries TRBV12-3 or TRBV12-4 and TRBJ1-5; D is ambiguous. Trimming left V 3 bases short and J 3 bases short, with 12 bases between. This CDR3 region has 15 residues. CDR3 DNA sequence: TGTGCCAGCAGTTTGAACCCGGACCCCAATCAGCCCCAGCATTTT. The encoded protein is CASSLNPDPNQPQHF.

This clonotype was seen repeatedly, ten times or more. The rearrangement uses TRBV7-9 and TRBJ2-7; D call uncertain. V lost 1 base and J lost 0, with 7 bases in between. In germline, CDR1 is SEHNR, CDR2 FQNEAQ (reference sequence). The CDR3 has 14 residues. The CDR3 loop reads CASSLGRSSYEQYF. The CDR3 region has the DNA TGTGCCAGCAGCTTAGGCCGCTCCTCCTACGAGCAGTACTTC. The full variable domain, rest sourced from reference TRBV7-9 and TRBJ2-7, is DTGVSQNPRHKITKRGQNVTFRCDPISEHNRLYWYRQTLGQGPEFLTYFQNEAQLEKSRLLSDRFSAERPKGSFSTLEIQRTEQGDSAMYLCASSLGRSSYEQYFGPGTRLTVT.

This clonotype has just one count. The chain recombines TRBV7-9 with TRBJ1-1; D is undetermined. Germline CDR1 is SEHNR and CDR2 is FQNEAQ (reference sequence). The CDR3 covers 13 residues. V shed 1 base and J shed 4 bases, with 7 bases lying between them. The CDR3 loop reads CASSLGQTTEAFF. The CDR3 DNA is TGTGCCAGCAGCTTAGGCCAGACCACTGAAGCTTTCTTT.

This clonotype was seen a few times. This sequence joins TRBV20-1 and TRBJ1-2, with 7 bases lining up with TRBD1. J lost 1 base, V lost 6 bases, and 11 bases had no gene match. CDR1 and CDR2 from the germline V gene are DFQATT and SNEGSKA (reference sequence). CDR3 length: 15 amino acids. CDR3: CSAQTDRVLNYGYTF. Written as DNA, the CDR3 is TGCAGTGCCCAAACCGACAGGGTTCTTAACTATGGCTACACCTTC.

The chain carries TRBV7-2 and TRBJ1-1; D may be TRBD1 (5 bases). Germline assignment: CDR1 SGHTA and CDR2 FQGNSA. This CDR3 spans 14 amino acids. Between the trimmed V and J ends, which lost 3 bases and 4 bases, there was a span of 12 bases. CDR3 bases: TGTGCCAGCAGCTTCGGCAGGGTCATCACTGAAGCTTTCTTT. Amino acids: CASSFGRVITEAFF.

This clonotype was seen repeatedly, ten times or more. Here the CDR3 reads CASSSQGGGEQFF. The DNA of the CDR3 is TGTGCCAGCAGTTCACAGGGCGGAGGTGAGCAGTTCTTC. The chain recombines TRBV12-3 or TRBV12-4 with TRBJ2-1; D is possibly TRBD1 (6 bases). V lost 4 bases, J lost 9 bases, and 13 bases lay in between. The CDR3 runs to 13 residues.

The CDR3 reads CSAKVGPNTEAFF. The CDR3 region has the DNA TGCAGTGCTAAGGTGGGGCCTAACACTGAAGCTTTCTTT. J is TRBJ1-1 and V is TRBV20-1, with TRBD1 as a possible D gene (5 bases). Germline V CDR1 and CDR2: DFQATT, SNEGSKA (reference sequence). CDR3 length equals 13 residues. Trimming shortened V by 4 bases and J by 2 bases, and 11 bases separated the two germline ends.

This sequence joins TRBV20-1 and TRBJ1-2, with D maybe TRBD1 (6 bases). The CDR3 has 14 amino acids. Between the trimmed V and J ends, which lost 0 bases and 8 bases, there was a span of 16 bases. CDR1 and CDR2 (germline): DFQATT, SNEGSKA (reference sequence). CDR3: CSARDKQGASGYTF. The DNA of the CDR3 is TGCAGTGCTAGAGATAAACAGGGCGCGAGCGGCTACACCTTC.